Below are 2 T cell receptor beta chains sequenced from a single sample in a study of T cell changes during pregnancy in multiple sclerosis. Profiling relied on immunoSEQ multiplex PCR, and the TCRdb table lists in-frame clones only, not all of them. The sample records roughly 90,000 clones, roughly 90% being singletons. The source material was peripheral blood, sampled in the first trimester of pregnancy. These receptors originate from a female donor in good health, enrolled as a control in a pregnancy study.

This sequence joins TRBV5-6 and TRBJ1-2; D is possibly TRBD1 (6 bases). The CDR3 is 14 residues long. From germline, CDR1 is SGHDT and CDR2 YYEEEE. V lost 3 bases and J lost 3, with 12 bases in between. CDR3 residues: CASSSWGLDYGYTF. The CDR3 DNA sequence: TGTGCCAGCAGCTCCTGGGGGCTGGACTATGGCTACACCTTC.

The CDR3 spells CASSLLQGGNTEAFF. The CDR3, as DNA: TGTGCCAGCAGCTTACTTCAGGGGGGGAACACTGAAGCTTTCTTT. This rearrangement joins TRBV7-8 to TRBJ1-1, with 7 positions matching TRBD1. V was pared by 2 bases and J by 1 base, with 4 bases of the junction left unmatched. Per germline, CDR1 SGHVS and CDR2 FQNEAQ. CDR3 length: 15 residues. The whole variable domain, filled in from reference TRBV7-8 and TRBJ1-1, reads GAGVSQSPRYKVAKRGQDVALRCDPISGHVSLFWYQQALGQGPEFLTYFQNEAQLDKSGLPSDRFFAERPEGSVSTLKIQRTQQEDSAVYLCASSLLQGGNTEAFFGQGTRLTVV.